Below are 29 T cell receptor beta chains sequenced from a single sample in a study of T cell changes during pregnancy in multiple sclerosis. Here immunoSEQ multiplex PCR was the method, and the copy in TCRdb shows in-frame clones only, minus some. This sample carries 50,000 to 65,000 clones, approximately 91% of them seen once, and the ten largest clones take approximately 1.2%. The sample consisted of peripheral blood, taken in the second trimester of pregnancy. The source is a female donor with multiple sclerosis, enrolled in a pregnancy study.

This clone showed up just once. The gene calls are TRBV5-1 and TRBJ2-5; D gene uncertain. V shed 4 bases and J shed 2 bases, with 9 bases lying between them. The CDR3 length is 13 residues. Germline-derived CDR1 and CDR2 are SGHRS and YFSETQ. CDR3 loop: CASSLVPQETQYF. The CDR3 bases are TGCGCCAGCAGCCTTGTCCCTCAAGAGACCCAGTACTTC.

The rearrangement uses TRBV6-5 and TRBJ2-4; D is unclear. The CDR3 extends over 14 amino acids. V lost 4 bases, J lost 9 bases, and 16 bases lay in between. The germline CDR1 and CDR2 sequences are MNHEY and SVGAGI. CDR3 sequence reads: CASSLDRTSGIQYF. The CDR3 nucleotides are TGTGCCAGCAGTTTAGATCGCACGAGTGGCATTCAGTACTTC.

The genes are TRBV5-6 and TRBJ1-2, with D unresolved. Trimming removed 0 bases from V and 4 bases from J, with 4 bases in between. The CDR3 runs to 12 residues. Looked up from germline, CDR1 is SGHDT and CDR2 is YYEEEE. The CDR3 spells CASSLAIYGYTF. DNA of the CDR3: TGTGCCAGCAGCTTGGCAATCTATGGCTACACCTTC.

This chain links TRBV21-1 with TRBJ1-5; the D call TRBD1 from the table was never checked on the DNA. TRBV21-1 is described as a pseudogene. The CDR3 contains 19 residues. The CDR3 bases are TGTGCCAGCAGTGTTGACCGGGACAGGGGGCGATTTAAGAACCAGCCCCAGCATTTT. Protein sequence: CASSVDRDRGRFKNQPQHF.

The chain is built from TRBV4-3 and TRBJ1-2; D is perhaps TRBD1 (5 bases). The germline CDR1 and CDR2 sequences are LGHNA and YSLEER. Trimming cost V 1 base and J 5 bases, with 17 bases left between them. The length of the CDR3 is 16 residues. The DNA for the CDR3 is TGCGCCAGCAGCCAAGGATCCTGGGGACTCAGTTATGGCTACACCTTC. This codes for CASSQGSWGLSYGYTF.

V usage is TRBV5-4 and J usage is TRBJ2-1; 8 bases line up with TRBD2. The CDR3 totals 15 residues. From germline, CDR1 is SGHNT and CDR2 YYREEE (reference sequence). V dropped 0 bases and J dropped 3; count of bases not matched to a gene: 2. The DNA of the CDR3 is TGTGCCAGCAGCTTGGCCGGGACTAGCTACAATGAGCAGTTCTTC. It codes for CASSLAGTSYNEQFF.

V gene TRBV27 combines with J gene TRBJ1-2; TRBD1 matches 9 bases. In germline, CDR1 is MNHEY, CDR2 SMNVEV (reference sequence). The CDR3 is 17 residues long. Germline trimming cut 6 bases from V and 8 bases from J; bases unmatched to any gene: 19. The CDR3 DNA is TGTGCCAGCAGCCCGTGGGGGACAGGGAGAGCCCGGGTAGGCTACACCTTC. Encoded protein: CASSPWGTGRARVGYTF.

The chain combines TRBV19 with TRBJ2-2, with D hard to call. CDR3 length: 15 residues. Deletions cut 8 bases from V and 1 base from J, with 14 bases between. The V gene's germline CDR1 is LNHDA and CDR2 SQIVND (reference sequence). CDR3 region: CASSSPLKNTGELFF. CDR3 DNA sequence: TGTGCCAGTTCGAGCCCGCTAAAGAACACCGGGGAGCTGTTTTTT.

Here the CDR3 reads CASSVRGTGPNEQYF. The CDR3, as DNA: TGTGCCAGCAGTGTGCGAGGGACAGGGCCAAACGAGCAGTACTTC. The chain carries TRBV6-1 and TRBJ2-7, with TRBD1 identical over 9 bases. The CDR3 contains 15 residues. V lost 4 bases, J lost 5 bases, and 9 bases stayed unmatched. Germline V gene lookup returns CDR1 MNHNS and CDR2 SASEGT.

This chain uses TRBV2 with TRBJ2-7; 12 bases are a match to TRBD2. Trimming removed 4 bases from V and 9 bases from J; junction bases left unmatched: 4. The V gene's germline CDR1 is SNHLY and CDR2 FYNNEI. The CDR3 contains 13 residues. CDR3 region: CASSGTSGVVQYF. The CDR3 nucleotides read TGTGCCAGCAGTGGGACTAGCGGGGTAGTGCAGTACTTC. Full variable domain (rest looked up from reference TRBV2 and TRBJ2-7): EPEVTQTPSHQVTQMGQEVILRCVPISNHLYFYWYRQILGQKVEFLVSFYNNEISEKSEIFDDQFSVERPDGSNFTLKIRSTKLEDSAMYFCASSGTSGVVQYFGPGTRLTVT.

The V and J genes are TRBV2 and TRBJ2-1; perhaps TRBD2 as D (7 bases). The CDR3 covers 15 residues. Trimming cost V 8 bases and J 8 bases, with 22 bases left between them. The germline V gene has CDR1 SNHLY and CDR2 FYNNEI. For the CDR3, the DNA is TGTGCCAGCGGGGAGGGGGGGAGCGTGTACGATGAGCAGTTCTTC. Residues: CASGEGGSVYDEQFF.

The rearrangement uses TRBV6-1 and TRBJ2-7; a possible D gene is TRBD1 (5 bases). Germline V gene sequence: CDR1 MNHNS, CDR2 SASEGT. Between the trimmed V and J ends, which lost 6 bases and 5 bases, there was a span of 17 bases. This CDR3 is built from 14 residues. CDR3 DNA sequence: TGTGCCAGCAGCCCCGACCTGGGCAGGGACGAGCAGTACTTC. It translates to CASSPDLGRDEQYF.

This rearrangement joins TRBV7-9 to TRBJ1-6, with 8 bases aligning to TRBD1. Unmatched junction bases numbered 0, after V lost 4 bases and J lost 4 bases. Looked up from germline, CDR1 is SEHNR and CDR2 is FQNEAQ (reference sequence). This CDR3 comprises 14 residues. The CDR3 DNA reads TGTGCCAGCAGCTGGACAGGGTATAATTCACCCCTCCACTTT. Protein sequence: CASSWTGYNSPLHF.

Details on this clone: A junction end diverges from the germline sequence, so it may reflect a read error. The V gene is TRBV7-7, the J gene TRBJ2-1, with 10 positions matching TRBD2. The length of the CDR3 is 16 residues. Looked up from germline, CDR1 is SSHAT and CDR2 is FNYEAQ (reference sequence). The CDR3 is CASSYLAGAVGNEQFF. The CDR3 nucleotides are TGTGCTAGCAGCTACCTAGCGGGGGCGGTGGGGAATGAGCAGTTCTTC.

V and J are TRBV5-6 and TRBJ1-2, with D tentatively TRBD1 (5 bases). The CDR3 is 15 residues long. The V end was cut by 0 bases, the J end by 4 bases, with 13 bases between. Per germline, CDR1 SGHDT and CDR2 YYEEEE. The CDR3 protein is CASSLDARVSYGYTF. CDR3 nucleotide sequence: TGTGCCAGCAGCTTGGATGCCAGGGTGAGCTATGGCTACACCTTC.

The gene calls are TRBV2 and TRBJ1-2; D remains unclear. Trimming removed 8 bases from V and 4 bases from J, with 14 bases in between. CDR1 is SNHLY, CDR2 FYNNEI, per germline. The CDR3 sequence is 13 residues long. The DNA of the CDR3 is TGTGCCAGCGGGAGAGAGGGAGGCTATGGCTACACCTTC. Its protein is CASGREGGYGYTF.

About this clone itself: Other DNA sequences in the same sample also yield this CDR3. The chain is built from TRBV7-2 and TRBJ2-1; TRBD1 matches at 8 bases. The V and J ends lost 5 bases and 5 bases, in that order; junction bases with no gene match: 2. The CDR3 has 13 residues. Germline CDR1 and CDR2: SGHTA and FQGNSA. Written as DNA, the CDR3 is TGTGCCAGCAGCCTGGACAGGGACAATGAGCAGTTCTTC. Amino acid sequence: CASSLDRDNEQFF. The whole variable domain, remainder taken from reference TRBV7-2 and TRBJ2-1, is GAGVSQSPSNKVTEKGKDVELRCDPISGHTALYWYRQSLGQGLEFLIYFQGNSAPDKSGLPSDRFSAERTGGSVSTLTIQRTQQEDSAVYLCASSLDRDNEQFFGPGTRLTVL.

The rearrangement uses TRBV5-1 and TRBJ2-5; maybe TRBD1 (6 bases). From germline, CDR1 is SGHRS and CDR2 YFSETQ. The CDR3 contains 16 residues. V was pared by 4 bases and J by 4 bases, with 20 bases between. CDR3 DNA sequence: TGCGCCAGCAGCCCGGGGACCGCCACCAGGGGAGAGACCCAGTACTTC. Translated, it gives CASSPGTATRGETQYF.

The chain has TRBV5-5 and TRBJ1-6; 10 nucleotides match TRBD1. From germline, CDR1 is SGHKS and CDR2 YYEKEE (reference sequence). Trimming removed 7 bases from V and 5 bases from J; junction bases left unmatched: 15. CDR3 length equals 18 residues. The CDR3 region is CASARTIRGTGDNSPLHF. CDR3 DNA: TGTGCCAGCGCGCGAACCATTCGCGGGACAGGGGATAATTCACCCCTCCACTTT.

This clone is a singleton in its sample. The CDR3 DNA reads TGTGCCAGCAGCGTGGACCCCCGGGAAGGGTCACCCCTCCACTTT. Protein product: CASSVDPREGSPLHF. V is TRBV9 and J is TRBJ1-6; D is uncertain. Germline V gene lookup returns CDR1 SGDLS and CDR2 YYNGEE. Trimming shortened V by 2 bases and J by 10 bases, and 16 bases separated the two germline ends. CDR3 length: 15 residues.

The V gene is TRBV9, the J gene TRBJ2-3, with 8 bases matching TRBD2. Germline CDR1 SGDLS, CDR2 YYNGEE. With V trimmed by 2 bases and J by 1 base, 0 bases remained unmatched. The CDR3 length is 14 residues. The CDR3 DNA reads TGTGCCAGCAGCGTTAGCGGGGGCACAGATACGCAGTATTTT. Amino acid sequence: CASSVSGGTDTQYF. The full variable domain, with the rest looked up from reference TRBV9 and TRBJ2-3, is DSGVTQTPKHLITATGQRVTLRCSPRSGDLSVYWYQQSLDQGLQFLIQYYNGEERAKGNILERFSAQQFPDLHSELNLSSLELGDSALYFCASSVSGGTDTQYFGPGTRLTVL.

This sequence joins TRBV7-2 and TRBJ1-2; the match to TRBD1 covers 8 bases. Germline V gene lookup returns CDR1 SGHTA and CDR2 FQGNSA. V trimming: 5 bases; J trimming: 8 bases; junction bases outside the gene matches: 7. The CDR3 runs 13 residues. Written as DNA, the CDR3 is TGTGCCAGCAGCCAGGGACAGGTGCAAGGCTACACCTTC. The encoded protein is CASSQGQVQGYTF.

A few counts support this clone. V and J are TRBV5-1 and TRBJ1-6; D not resolved. Germline lookup yields CDR1 SGHRS and CDR2 YFSETQ. V lost 1 base, J lost 4 bases, and 12 bases lay in between. The length of the CDR3 is 16 residues. The CDR3: CASSLSGGGYNSPLHF. CDR3 sequence (DNA): TGCGCCAGCAGCTTGTCTGGTGGAGGGTATAATTCACCCCTCCACTTT. Together with reference TRBV5-1 and TRBJ1-6, the CDR3 gives the full variable domain: KAGVTQTPRYLIKTRGQQVTLSCSPISGHRSVSWYQQTPGQGLQFLFEYFSETQRNKGNFPGRFSGRQFSNSRSEMNVSTLELGDSALYLCASSLSGGGYNSPLHFGNGTRLTVT.

The V gene is TRBV11-1, the J gene TRBJ1-2; D ambiguous. This CDR3 has 13 amino acids. Looked up from germline, CDR1 is SGHAT and CDR2 is FQDESV (reference sequence). Trimming took off 5 bases at V and 5 bases at J, with 12 bases between the two ends. As DNA, the CDR3 is TGTGCCAGCAGCCGGGATCAAGGATATGGCTACACCTTC. It yields the protein CASSRDQGYGYTF.

This chain connects TRBV30 to TRBJ2-7; D may be TRBD2 (7 bases). V was shortened by 5 bases and J by 4 bases, with 9 bases between the two germline ends. This CDR3 contains 11 residues. Germline values: CDR1 GTSNPN, CDR2 SVGIG (reference sequence). CDR3 region: CAWGRGYEQYF. The CDR3 DNA reads TGTGCCTGGGGGAGGGGGTACGAGCAGTACTTC. Full variable domain (rest looked up from reference TRBV30 and TRBJ2-7): SQTIHQWPATLVQPVGSPLSLECTVEGTSNPNLYWYRQAAGRGLQLLFYSVGIGQISSEVPQNLSASRPQDRQFILSSKKLLLSDSGFYLCAWGRGYEQYFGPGTRLTVT.

The chain combines TRBV18 with TRBJ2-7, with D possibly TRBD1 on 5 matching bases. Trimming pared 4 bases from V and 1 base from J, leaving 8 bases between. The CDR3 is 13 amino acids. Germline V gene data show CDR1 as KGHSH and CDR2 as LQKENI. The CDR3 loop is CASSRGLSYEQYF. CDR3 bases: TGTGCCAGCTCACGGGGCCTATCCTACGAGCAGTACTTC.

The chain recombines TRBV5-4 with TRBJ2-3, with TRBD1 matching 9 bases. With 0 bases clipped from V and 2 bases from J, the junction kept 4 bases outside the gene matches. Per the germline V gene, CDR1 is SGHNT and CDR2 is YYREEE (reference sequence). The CDR3 is made up of 16 amino acids. The DNA for the CDR3 is TGTGCCAGCAGCTTGGGGGGACAGGGTATCACAGATACGCAGTATTTT. It translates to CASSLGGQGITDTQYF. The variable domain in full, with the rest retrieved from reference TRBV5-4 and TRBJ2-3, is ETGVTQSPTHLIKTRGQQVTLRCSSQSGHNTVSWYQQALGQGPQFIFQYYREEENGRGNFPPRFSGLQFPNYSSELNVNALELDDSALYLCASSLGGQGITDTQYFGPGTRLTVL.

This chain links TRBV11-2 with TRBJ2-1; D is uncertain. V was pared by 4 bases and J by 10 bases, with 5 bases between. The CDR3 contains 10 residues. The germline V gene has CDR1 SGHAT and CDR2 FQNNGV. Written as DNA, the CDR3 is TGTGCCAGCAGCTCTGGCGAGCAGTTCTTC. Its translation is CASSSGEQFF.

This clone turned up a few times. The chain uses TRBV5-1 and TRBJ1-1, with 10 bases aligning to TRBD1. This CDR3 is 14 amino acids long. Germline values: CDR1 SGHRS, CDR2 YFSETQ. V lost 5 bases, J lost 4 bases, and 5 bases stayed unmatched. CDR3 nucleotide sequence: TGCGCCAGCAGTGGACAGGGGGGGACCACTGAAGCTTTCTTT. Encoded protein: CASSGQGGTTEAFF. Full variable domain (outside the CDR3, taken from reference TRBV5-1 and TRBJ1-1): KAGVTQTPRYLIKTRGQQVTLSCSPISGHRSVSWYQQTPGQGLQFLFEYFSETQRNKGNFPGRFSGRQFSNSRSEMNVSTLELGDSALYLCASSGQGGTTEAFFGQGTRLTVV.